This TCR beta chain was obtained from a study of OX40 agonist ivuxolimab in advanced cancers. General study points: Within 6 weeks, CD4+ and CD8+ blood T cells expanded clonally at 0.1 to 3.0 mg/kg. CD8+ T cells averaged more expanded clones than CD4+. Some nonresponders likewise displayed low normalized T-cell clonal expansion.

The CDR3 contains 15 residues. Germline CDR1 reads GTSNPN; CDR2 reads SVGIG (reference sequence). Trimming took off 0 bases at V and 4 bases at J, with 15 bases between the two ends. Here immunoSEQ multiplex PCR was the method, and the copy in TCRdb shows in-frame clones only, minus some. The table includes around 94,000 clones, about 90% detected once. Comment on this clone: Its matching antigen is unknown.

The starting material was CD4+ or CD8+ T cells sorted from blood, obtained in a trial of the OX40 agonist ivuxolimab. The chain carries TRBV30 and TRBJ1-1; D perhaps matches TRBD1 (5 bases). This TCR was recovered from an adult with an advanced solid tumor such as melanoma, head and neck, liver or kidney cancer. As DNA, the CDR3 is TGTGCCTGGAGTGTGACGGGGGTCGAGGGCACTGAAGCTTTCTTT. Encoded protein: CAWSVTGVEGTEAFF.